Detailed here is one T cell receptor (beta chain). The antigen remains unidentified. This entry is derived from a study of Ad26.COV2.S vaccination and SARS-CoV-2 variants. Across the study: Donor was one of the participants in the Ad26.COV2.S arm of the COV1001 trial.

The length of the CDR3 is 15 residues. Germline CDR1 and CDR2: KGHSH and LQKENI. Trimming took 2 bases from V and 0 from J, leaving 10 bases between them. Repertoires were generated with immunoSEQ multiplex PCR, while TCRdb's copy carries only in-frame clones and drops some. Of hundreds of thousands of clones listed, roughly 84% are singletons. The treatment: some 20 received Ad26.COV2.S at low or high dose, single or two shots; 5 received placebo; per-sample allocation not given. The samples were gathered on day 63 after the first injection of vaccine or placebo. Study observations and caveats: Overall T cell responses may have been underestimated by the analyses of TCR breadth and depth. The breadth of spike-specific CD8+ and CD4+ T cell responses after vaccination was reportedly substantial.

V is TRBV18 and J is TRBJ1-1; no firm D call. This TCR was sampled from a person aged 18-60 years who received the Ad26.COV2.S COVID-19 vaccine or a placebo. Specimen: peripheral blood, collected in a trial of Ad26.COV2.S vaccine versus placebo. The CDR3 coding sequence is TGTGCCAGCTCACCAGGAACAGTCCTGAACACTGAAGCTTTCTTT. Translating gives CASSPGTVLNTEAFF.